Listed below are T cell receptor beta chains from one sample, sequenced in a study of early T cells in non-severe SARS-CoV-2 infection. TCRdb analysed the 5' RACE reads with MiXCR anew, one entry per CDR3 protein. This sample has tens of thousands of distinct CDR3 sequences, with about 12% found just once. The specimen sequenced was whole blood. These receptors all come from an adult who was a healthcare worker with PCR-confirmed SARS-CoV-2 infection or an uninfected control (not recorded which). CDR3s include the opening cysteine and the closing phenylalanine or tryptophan. The D gene is left open where the match is weak. Clone size is not always given. Where it is, it says once, few, many or a class for expanded clones.

size: many
J: TRBJ2-7
V: TRBV9
D: -
CDR3: CASSVAARAMSSYEQYF
DNA: TGTGCCAGCAGCGTTGCGGCCCGGGCTATGAGCTCCTACGAGCAGTACTTC

size: -
J: TRBJ2-3
V: TRBV18
D: TRBD1
CDR3: CASSPPRTGGSDTQYF
DNA: TGTGCCAGCTCCCCCCCTAGGACAGGGGGCTCAGATACGCAGTATTTT

size: few
J: TRBJ2-2
V: TRBV24-1
D: -
CDR3: CATTKEDGTGELFF
DNA: TGTGCCACCACCAAAGAGGACGGTACCGGGGAGCTGTTTTTT

size: few
J: TRBJ1-3
V: TRBV18
D: -
CDR3: CASSPPGLHYTIYF
DNA: TGTGCCAGCTCACCACCGGGCTTGCATTACACCATATATTTT

size: -
J: TRBJ1-2
V: TRBV13
D: -
CDR3: CASSLLSGSREHGYTF
DNA: TGTGCCAGCAGCTTACTTTCAGGCAGCCGGGAACATGGCTACACCTTC

size: many
J: TRBJ2-7
V: TRBV12-3/TRBV12-4
D: TRBD1
CDR3: CASSFTGGRYEQYF
DNA: TGTGCCAGCAGTTTTACAGGGGGCAGGTACGAGCAGTACTTC

size: -
J: TRBJ2-3
V: TRBV7-9
D: TRBD2
CDR3: CASSLVLAGADTQYF
DNA: TGTGCCAGCAGCTTAGTGCTAGCGGGAGCGGATACGCAGTATTTT

size: -
J: TRBJ1-1
V: TRBV4-1
D: TRBD1
CDR3: CASSHDGQGKTEAFF
DNA: TGCGCCAGCAGCCATGACGGACAGGGAAAGACTGAAGCTTTCTTT

size: -
J: TRBJ2-3
V: TRBV20-1
D: -
CDR3: CSARDERGDSTDTQYF
DNA: TGCAGTGCTAGAGATGAACGCGGGGACTCCACAGATACGCAGTATTTT

size: many
J: TRBJ2-2
V: TRBV6-1
D: -
CDR3: CASSRLGGRVTGELFF
DNA: TGTGCCAGCAGTCGCCTTGGCGGTCGAGTCACCGGGGAGCTGTTTTTT

size: few
J: TRBJ2-5
V: TRBV6-2/TRBV6-3
D: -
CDR3: CASTESLKHEIQETQYF
DNA: TGTGCCAGCACTGAGAGCCTTAAACATGAAATACAAGAGACCCAGTACTTC

size: few
J: TRBJ2-4
V: TRBV11-2
D: TRBD2
CDR3: CASSPELAGGENIQYF
DNA: TGTGCCAGCAGCCCAGAACTAGCGGGAGGCGAAAACATTCAGTACTTC

size: -
J: TRBJ2-1
V: TRBV12-3/TRBV12-4
D: TRBD2
CDR3: CASSSSGLNSYNEQFF
DNA: TGTGCCAGCAGCTCTAGCGGCTTGAACTCCTACAATGAGCAGTTCTTC

size: few
J: TRBJ1-2
V: TRBV5-1
D: TRBD1
CDR3: CASSLEGTGKGYTF
DNA: TGCGCCAGCAGCTTGGAGGGGACAGGGAAGGGCTACACCTTC

size: -
J: TRBJ1-1
V: TRBV6-5
D: -
CDR3: CASSRGTGNTEAFF
DNA: TGTGCCAGCAGCCGGGGGACGGGGAACACTGAAGCTTTCTTT

size: -
J: TRBJ1-1
V: TRBV5-5
D: -
CDR3: CASSWGGTEAFF
DNA: TGTGCCAGCAGCTGGGGGGGCACTGAAGCTTTCTTT

size: -
J: TRBJ1-3
V: TRBV6-5
D: -
CDR3: CASSYAGPGNTIYF
DNA: TGTGCCAGCAGTTACGCAGGGCCTGGAAACACCATATATTTT

size: few
J: TRBJ2-1
V: TRBV29-1
D: TRBD2
CDR3: CSVEGIAGVMDEQFF
DNA: TGCAGCGTTGAAGGTATAGCGGGAGTAATGGATGAGCAGTTCTTC

size: few
J: TRBJ2-5
V: TRBV14
D: -
CDR3: CASSHLSVVAETQYF
DNA: TGTGCCAGCAGCCATTTATCGGTGGTGGCGGAGACCCAGTACTTC

size: few
J: TRBJ2-7
V: TRBV19
D: TRBD2
CDR3: CASSIRLAGSYEQYF
DNA: TGTGCCAGTAGTATAAGACTAGCGGGGAGCTACGAGCAGTACTTC

size: -
J: TRBJ2-3
V: TRBV5-1
D: TRBD2
CDR3: CASSLARTSGSTDTQYF
DNA: TGCGCCAGCAGCTTGGCCAGGACTAGCGGGAGTACAGATACGCAGTATTTT

size: few
J: TRBJ2-7
V: TRBV18
D: TRBD2
CDR3: CASSPGLADLSYEQYF
DNA: TGTGCCAGCTCACCGGGACTAGCGGACCTCTCCTACGAGCAGTACTTC

size: -
J: TRBJ2-6
V: TRBV7-8
D: -
CDR3: CASSVRRGSGANVLTF
DNA: TGTGCCAGCAGCGTACGCAGGGGATCCGGGGCCAACGTCCTGACTTTC

size: -
J: TRBJ2-7
V: TRBV18
D: TRBD2
CDR3: CASSPLPTSGRVEQYF
DNA: TGTGCCAGCTCACCCCTGCCGACTAGCGGGAGAGTTGAGCAGTACTTC

size: -
J: TRBJ2-1
V: TRBV3-1
D: TRBD2
CDR3: CASSQVRLAGYNEQFF
DNA: TGTGCCAGCAGCCAAGTCAGGCTAGCGGGTTACAATGAGCAGTTCTTC

size: -
J: TRBJ1-5
V: TRBV24-1
D: -
CDR3: CATSDSRDGQPQHF
DNA: TGTGCCACCAGTGATTCTAGGGACGGTCAGCCCCAGCATTTT

size: -
J: TRBJ1-1
V: TRBV29-1
D: -
CDR3: CSVGLGPTEAFF
DNA: TGCAGCGTTGGTCTGGGACCCACTGAAGCTTTCTTT

size: many
J: TRBJ1-1
V: TRBV5-6
D: TRBD1
CDR3: CASSFRGTEAFF
DNA: TGTGCCAGCAGCTTCAGGGGGACTGAAGCTTTCTTT

size: few
J: TRBJ2-3
V: TRBV11-2
D: -
CDR3: CASSLSAADTQYF
DNA: TGTGCCAGCAGCTTATCGGCAGCAGATACGCAGTATTTT

size: -
J: TRBJ2-3
V: TRBV5-8
D: -
CDR3: CASSLSTVSTDTQYF
DNA: TGTGCCAGCAGCTTGTCGACAGTTAGCACAGATACGCAGTATTTT

size: many
J: TRBJ2-2
V: TRBV5-4
D: -
CDR3: CASSSRKQTGELFF
DNA: TGTGCCAGCAGCTCCCGGAAGCAGACCGGGGAGCTGTTTTTT